This TCR beta chain originates from a study of T cells in Graves' hyperthyroidism and ophthalmopathy. This clonotype came up a few times. The antigen remains unidentified. This CDR3 has 14 residues. Trimming left V 6 bases short and J 2 bases short, with 14 bases between. Calling Graves' hyperthyroidism stable meant ophthalmopathy did not progress within 18 months. Thyroid ultrasound and orbital computed tomography, with clinical symptoms and serum thyroxine and TRAb, informed diagnoses. Extraction of PBMCs used roughly 9.6 ml of fresh peripheral blood. Whole-study findings and limits: Among thyroid clonotypes expanded above 0.001, most also appeared in blood.

The source material, RNA transcripts, was used to amplify TCR beta CDR3 regions. The study used the HTBI primer set for a first-round RT-PCR of the TCR CDR3. One entry per CDR3 protein, called by TCRdb with MiXCR from the multiplex PCR reads. The top ten clones hold 31% of a sample with about 760,000 distinct CDR3 sequences, roughly a third of them seen once. This TCR was sampled from a woman between 40 and 55 years old with Graves' hyperthyroidism. The chain couples TRBV12-3 or TRBV12-4 to TRBJ2-7; D is ambiguous. Sequencing input: blood. CDR3 DNA sequence: TGTGCCAGCAGATACACCGAACTCCCCTACGAGCAGTACTTC. Protein: CASRYTELPYEQYF.